What follows are 7 T cell receptor beta chains derived from one specimen sequenced in a study of blood T cell repertoires in COVID-19. This table comes from immunoSEQ multiplex PCR, and its TCRdb copy is limited to in-frame clones, with some not included. The sample includes about 60,000 clones, over 80% of them seen just once. The sample consisted of peripheral blood. The receptors originated from a human donor with active COVID-19. The donor label of this sample is uncertain.

The V call is TRBV5-6, the J call TRBJ2-1, with 9 bases identical to TRBD1. V trimming: 4 bases; J trimming: 3 bases; junction bases outside the gene matches: 8. Germline V gene lookup returns CDR1 SGHDT and CDR2 YYEEEE. This CDR3 contains 16 residues. The CDR3 nucleotides are TGTGCCAGCAGCCCACTACCGGGACAGGGCTACAATGAGCAGTTCTTC. It codes for CASSPLPGQGYNEQFF.

V usage is TRBV13 and J usage is TRBJ2-1; TRBD1 matches at 12 bases. The germline CDR1 and CDR2 sequences are PRHDT and FYEKMQ (reference sequence). The CDR3 loop spans 19 amino acids. The trim removed 1 base at V and 7 bases at J, leaving 14 bases unmatched. Here the CDR3 DNA reads TGTGCCAGCAGCTTAGATGGGACAGGGGGCGCTTCGTTATTGAATGAGCAGTTCTTC. This gives the protein CASSLDGTGGASLLNEQFF.

The J gene is TRBJ2-1, the V gene TRBV5-6, with 8 bases identical to TRBD1. Germline V CDR1 and CDR2: SGHDT, YYEEEE. The CDR3 loop spans 15 amino acids. V lost 2 bases, J lost 4 bases, and 5 bases stayed unmatched. CDR3 residues: CASSFGDRPYNEQFF. CDR3 sequence (DNA): TGTGCCAGCAGCTTTGGGGACAGGCCGTACAATGAGCAGTTCTTC.

The chain joins TRBV6-1 to TRBJ1-2, with 7 bases that match TRBD1. V lost 0 bases, J lost 4 bases, and 5 bases stayed unmatched. CDR3 size: 15 residues. Germline CDR1 MNHNS, CDR2 SASEGT. CDR3 residues: CASSEALHRGYGYTF. For the CDR3, the DNA is TGTGCCAGCAGTGAAGCGCTTCACAGGGGCTATGGCTACACCTTC.

This rearrangement joins TRBV11-2 to TRBJ2-3; D might be TRBD2 (6 bases). CDR3 length: 15 amino acids. From germline, CDR1 is SGHAT and CDR2 FQNNGV. V lost 4 bases, J lost 6 bases, and 17 bases lay in between. The CDR3 region is CASSSREPSTDTQYF. CDR3 nucleotides: TGTGCCAGCAGCTCTCGGGAGCCATCCACGGATACGCAGTATTTT.

The chain couples TRBV19 to TRBJ2-1; 8 bases are a match to TRBD1. Germline V gene lookup returns CDR1 LNHDA and CDR2 SQIVND (reference sequence). The CDR3 has 14 amino acids. V dropped 4 bases and J dropped 15; count of bases not matched to a gene: 14. The CDR3 reads CASSSPDRAGSWFF. CDR3 coding DNA: TGTGCCAGTAGTAGTCCGGACAGGGCTGGAAGCTGGTTCTTC.

This chain uses TRBV15 with TRBJ1-4; D is undetermined. Germline values: CDR1 LNHNV, CDR2 YYDKDF (reference sequence). This CDR3 is 15 amino acids long. Trimming removed 4 bases at V and 4 bases at J, with 13 bases between. The CDR3 protein is CATSTLQRVNEKLFF. The CDR3 nucleotides are TGTGCCACCAGCACTTTACAGAGAGTTAATGAAAAACTGTTTTTT.